Below, 5 T cell receptor beta chains from the same sample are listed, as sequenced in a study of T cell responses to AZD1222 COVID-19 vaccine. The assay was immunoSEQ multiplex PCR, and TCRdb's table has in-frame clones only and misses some. Of fewer than 100,000 clones in the sample, roughly 88% were seen once. Sequenced here: peripheral blood, sampled 28 days after the second AZD1222 dose. These receptors all come from an adult who received the AZD1222 COVID-19 vaccine.

The rearrangement uses TRBV6-4 and TRBJ2-7; D could derive from TRBD1 or TRBD2 (5 bases each). V was cut by 6 bases and J by 4 bases, with 13 bases left in between. This CDR3 has 13 residues. Germline CDR1 reads MRHNA; CDR2 reads SNTAGT. The CDR3 bases are TGTGCCAGCAGCCGAGGGGACCGATACGAGCAGTACTTC. Translation: CASSRGDRYEQYF.

This chain joins TRBV3-1 (or the pseudogene TRBV3-2) and TRBJ1-4; D is ambiguous. The germline gives CDR1 LGHDT, CDR2 YNNKEL (reference sequence). V was cut by 1 base and J by 1 base, with 16 bases left in between. This CDR3 is built from 18 residues. This CDR3 reads CASSQVPGVGGTNEKLFF. The CDR3, as DNA: TGTGCCAGCAGCCAAGTCCCAGGAGTCGGTGGAACTAATGAAAAACTGTTTTTT.

In nucleotides, the CDR3 is TGCGCCAGCAGTTTGAGCGGGACCTACGACTCTGGGGCCAACGTCCTGACTTTC. As protein: CASSLSGTYDSGANVLTF. The chain joins TRBV23-1 to TRBJ2-6, with 7 bases lining up with TRBD2. TRBV23-1 is assigned to the ORF class and has an uncertain function. This CDR3 is built from 18 residues. The V gene end was trimmed by 5 bases and the J gene end by 0 bases; junction bases not matched to a gene: 10.

J is TRBJ1-5 and V is TRBV6-1; D call uncertain. Germline CDR1 and CDR2: MNHNS and SASEGT. V lost 9 bases, J lost 9 bases, and 18 bases lay in between. This CDR3 has 13 residues. DNA of the CDR3: TGTGCCAGTAGCGAAGGCCGCCCGGGGCCCCAGCATTTT. Translating gives CASSEGRPGPQHF.

The chain is built from TRBV10-3 and TRBJ1-1; D unresolved. The CDR3 totals 13 residues. Germline assignment: CDR1 ENHRY and CDR2 SYGVKD. The V gene lost 3 bases and the J gene lost 5 bases, with 10 bases spanning the gap. The CDR3 region has the DNA TGTGCCATCAGTGACCCACGGGGTACTGAAGCTTTCTTT. Amino acids: CAISDPRGTEAFF.